Listed below are T cell receptor beta chains from one sample, sequenced in a study of blood T cells in healthy people across ages. Each CDR3 protein is one row after TCRdb ran MiXCR on the 5' RACE reads. Of hundreds of thousands of distinct CDR3 sequences in the sample, under 65% were seen once. Sequenced sample: blood. The receptors come from an elderly woman in good health. Both conserved end residues are part of each CDR3. Fields, in order: D gene, clone size, CDR3 length, J gene, V gene, CDR3 DNA, CDR3 protein. The D gene is left open where the match is weak. Clone size, where shown, is once, few, many, or a class for clones that have expanded.

D gene: .; clone size: .; CDR3 length: 15; J gene: TRBJ2-1; V gene: TRBV12-3/TRBV12-4; CDR3 DNA: TGTGCCAGCACTCAGGGAGACAACTCCTACAATGAGCAGTTCTTC; CDR3 protein: CASTQGDNSYNEQFF
D gene: .; clone size: .; CDR3 length: 18; J gene: TRBJ2-3; V gene: TRBV9; CDR3 DNA: TGTGCCAGCAGCGAAAGAGCCCCGGGAAATCCTAGCGCAGATACGCAGTATTTT; CDR3 protein: CASSERAPGNPSADTQYF
D gene: TRBD2; clone size: many; CDR3 length: 15; J gene: TRBJ2-3; V gene: TRBV7-2; CDR3 DNA: TGTGCCATCAGCTTCATAGCGGGGGGCACAGATACGCAGTATTTT; CDR3 protein: CAISFIAGGTDTQYF
D gene: .; clone size: many; CDR3 length: 15; J gene: TRBJ2-2; V gene: TRBV6-6; CDR3 DNA: TGTGCCAGCAGTTATAGCAGGACGAACACCGGGGAGCTGTTTTTT; CDR3 protein: CASSYSRTNTGELFF
D gene: .; clone size: .; CDR3 length: 14; J gene: TRBJ1-2; V gene: TRBV4-3; CDR3 DNA: TGCGCCAGCAGCCAAGAAGCGGGAAGGAATGGCTACACCTTC; CDR3 protein: CASSQEAGRNGYTF
D gene: .; clone size: .; CDR3 length: 15; J gene: TRBJ2-7; V gene: TRBV4-2; CDR3 DNA: TGTGCCGGCAGCCTAAGGGGAGGAGACTCCTACGAGCAGTACTTC; CDR3 protein: CAGSLRGGDSYEQYF
D gene: TRBD1; clone size: .; CDR3 length: 17; J gene: TRBJ1-2; V gene: TRBV25-1; CDR3 DNA: TGTGCCAGCCCTAGGGAGACAGGGAAACCGCTTTATTATGGCTACACCTTC; CDR3 protein: CASPRETGKPLYYGYTF
D gene: TRBD2; clone size: once; CDR3 length: 15; J gene: TRBJ2-1; V gene: TRBV5-1; CDR3 DNA: TGCGCCAGCAGCTTGGGAAGGACTAGCGCCGGGAAGCAGTTCTTC; CDR3 protein: CASSLGRTSAGKQFF
D gene: .; clone size: .; CDR3 length: 14; J gene: TRBJ2-5; V gene: TRBV20-1; CDR3 DNA: TGCAGTGCTCTCAACCGACGGGCTCAAGAGACCCAGTACTTC; CDR3 protein: CSALNRRAQETQYF
D gene: TRBD1; clone size: .; CDR3 length: 17; J gene: TRBJ2-2; V gene: TRBV7-8; CDR3 DNA: TGTGCCAGCAGCTCCCTAAGGACGACAGGGCCAACCGGGGAGCTGTTTTTT; CDR3 protein: CASSSLRTTGPTGELFF
D gene: .; clone size: once; CDR3 length: 13; J gene: TRBJ1-6; V gene: TRBV7-2; CDR3 DNA: TGTGCCAGCAGCTTATGGGGAAATTCACCCCTCCACTTT; CDR3 protein: CASSLWGNSPLHF
D gene: .; clone size: .; CDR3 length: 12; J gene: TRBJ2-1; V gene: TRBV20-1; CDR3 DNA: TGCAGTGCTAGCGGCCCCCGGGGTGAGCGGTTCTTC; CDR3 protein: CSASGPRGERFF
D gene: TRBD2; clone size: few; CDR3 length: 14; J gene: TRBJ2-1; V gene: TRBV24-1; CDR3 DNA: TGTGCCATCAGAGCGGGGGGGCCTCGTAATGAGCAGTTCTTC; CDR3 protein: CAIRAGGPRNEQFF
D gene: TRBD1; clone size: .; CDR3 length: 15; J gene: TRBJ1-6; V gene: TRBV7-2; CDR3 DNA: TGTGCCAGCAGCTTAGATCAGGGGGCCTATTCACCCCTCCACTTT; CDR3 protein: CASSLDQGAYSPLHF
D gene: .; clone size: .; CDR3 length: 14; J gene: TRBJ1-2; V gene: TRBV10-3; CDR3 DNA: TGTGCCATCAGTGAGCCCCGACAGCCCTATGGCTACACCTTC; CDR3 protein: CAISEPRQPYGYTF
D gene: TRBD2; clone size: .; CDR3 length: 16; J gene: TRBJ2-2; V gene: TRBV11-2; CDR3 DNA: TGTGCCAGCAGCTTCCCAGCGGGAGCCGACACCGGGGAGCTGTTTTTT; CDR3 protein: CASSFPAGADTGELFF